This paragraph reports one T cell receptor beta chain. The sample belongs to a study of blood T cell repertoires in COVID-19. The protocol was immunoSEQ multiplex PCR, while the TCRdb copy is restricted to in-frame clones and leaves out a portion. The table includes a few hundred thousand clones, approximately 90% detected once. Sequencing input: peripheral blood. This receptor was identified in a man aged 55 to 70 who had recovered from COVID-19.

CDR3 nucleotides: TGTGCCATCAGTGGGGCAGGGGATCCTGAAGCTTTCTTT. Amino acids: CAISGAGDPEAFF. J is TRBJ1-1 and V is TRBV10-3; D is possibly TRBD1 (6 bases). Germline values: CDR1 ENHRY, CDR2 SYGVKD. CDR3 length equals 13 residues. Trimming stripped 4 bases from V and 6 bases from J, with 12 bases between.